This T cell receptor beta chain derives from a study of beta chain features in type 1 diabetes. As every portion of the isolated RNA was reverse transcribed, the sequencing read expressed TCRB transcripts. Naive, central memory and regulatory T cell samples came to a mean of approximately 3.57 million reads. Libraries were prepared by immunoSEQ multiplex PCR; TCRdb keeps only in-frame clonotypes and omits some of them. The repertoire consists of around 250,000 clones, with around 13% occurring once and the leading ten covering 0.015% to 0.02%. The study, taken as a whole, reports: Within patients, naive, central memory and Treg TCRB repertoires seemed more similar than within healthy donors. All four CD4+ subsets from Type 1 diabetes patients carried moderately but significantly shorter TCRB CDR3s. Insertions at VDJ junctions were less frequent in type 1 diabetes patients. These patients also deleted more nucleotides at the same junctions.

This clone was seen only a few times. What it binds is unknown. It was via CD45RO/CCR7/CD25/CD127/CD95/CD27 that CD4+ naive, central memory, regulatory and stem cell-like memory cells were sorted. CDR1 and CDR2 (germline): GTSNPN, SVGIG (reference sequence). CDR3 length equals 12 residues. Trimming took 2 bases from V and 2 from J, leaving 6 bases between them. J is TRBJ2-5 and V is TRBV30; unclear D gene. The specimen was naive CD4+ T cells from blood. This receptor was identified in a man aged 30 to 39 with type 1 diabetes. The CDR3 nucleotides are TGTGCCTGGAGTACGGGTCAAGAGACCCAGTACTTC. Amino acids: CAWSTGQETQYF.